The present entry profiles one T cell receptor beta chain with its context. Seattle participants joined during active infection and were tracked over time. The length of the CDR3 is 14 residues. Germline CDR1 and CDR2: SEHNR and FQNEAQ (reference sequence). With 5 bases removed from V and 7 bases from J, the gap between germline ends came to 14 bases. The data stem from a study of blood T cell repertoires in COVID-19. Across the whole study: The cDNA or gDNA used as material had been derived from T cells, B-cell-depleted T cells, or PBMCs.

Libraries were prepared by immunoSEQ multiplex PCR; TCRdb keeps only in-frame clonotypes and omits some of them. Counted here are 300,000 to 400,000 clones, around 90% occurring once; the ten biggest clones make up approximately 10%. This TCR was recovered from a man aged 30 to 45 with COVID-19, enrolled during active disease. Sequenced material: peripheral blood. The V call is TRBV7-9, the J call TRBJ1-4; D is perhaps TRBD1 (5 bases). The CDR3, as DNA: TGTGCCAGCAGCAGCCAGGGTAGAAGTGAAAAACTGTTTTTT. This codes for CASSSQGRSEKLFF.